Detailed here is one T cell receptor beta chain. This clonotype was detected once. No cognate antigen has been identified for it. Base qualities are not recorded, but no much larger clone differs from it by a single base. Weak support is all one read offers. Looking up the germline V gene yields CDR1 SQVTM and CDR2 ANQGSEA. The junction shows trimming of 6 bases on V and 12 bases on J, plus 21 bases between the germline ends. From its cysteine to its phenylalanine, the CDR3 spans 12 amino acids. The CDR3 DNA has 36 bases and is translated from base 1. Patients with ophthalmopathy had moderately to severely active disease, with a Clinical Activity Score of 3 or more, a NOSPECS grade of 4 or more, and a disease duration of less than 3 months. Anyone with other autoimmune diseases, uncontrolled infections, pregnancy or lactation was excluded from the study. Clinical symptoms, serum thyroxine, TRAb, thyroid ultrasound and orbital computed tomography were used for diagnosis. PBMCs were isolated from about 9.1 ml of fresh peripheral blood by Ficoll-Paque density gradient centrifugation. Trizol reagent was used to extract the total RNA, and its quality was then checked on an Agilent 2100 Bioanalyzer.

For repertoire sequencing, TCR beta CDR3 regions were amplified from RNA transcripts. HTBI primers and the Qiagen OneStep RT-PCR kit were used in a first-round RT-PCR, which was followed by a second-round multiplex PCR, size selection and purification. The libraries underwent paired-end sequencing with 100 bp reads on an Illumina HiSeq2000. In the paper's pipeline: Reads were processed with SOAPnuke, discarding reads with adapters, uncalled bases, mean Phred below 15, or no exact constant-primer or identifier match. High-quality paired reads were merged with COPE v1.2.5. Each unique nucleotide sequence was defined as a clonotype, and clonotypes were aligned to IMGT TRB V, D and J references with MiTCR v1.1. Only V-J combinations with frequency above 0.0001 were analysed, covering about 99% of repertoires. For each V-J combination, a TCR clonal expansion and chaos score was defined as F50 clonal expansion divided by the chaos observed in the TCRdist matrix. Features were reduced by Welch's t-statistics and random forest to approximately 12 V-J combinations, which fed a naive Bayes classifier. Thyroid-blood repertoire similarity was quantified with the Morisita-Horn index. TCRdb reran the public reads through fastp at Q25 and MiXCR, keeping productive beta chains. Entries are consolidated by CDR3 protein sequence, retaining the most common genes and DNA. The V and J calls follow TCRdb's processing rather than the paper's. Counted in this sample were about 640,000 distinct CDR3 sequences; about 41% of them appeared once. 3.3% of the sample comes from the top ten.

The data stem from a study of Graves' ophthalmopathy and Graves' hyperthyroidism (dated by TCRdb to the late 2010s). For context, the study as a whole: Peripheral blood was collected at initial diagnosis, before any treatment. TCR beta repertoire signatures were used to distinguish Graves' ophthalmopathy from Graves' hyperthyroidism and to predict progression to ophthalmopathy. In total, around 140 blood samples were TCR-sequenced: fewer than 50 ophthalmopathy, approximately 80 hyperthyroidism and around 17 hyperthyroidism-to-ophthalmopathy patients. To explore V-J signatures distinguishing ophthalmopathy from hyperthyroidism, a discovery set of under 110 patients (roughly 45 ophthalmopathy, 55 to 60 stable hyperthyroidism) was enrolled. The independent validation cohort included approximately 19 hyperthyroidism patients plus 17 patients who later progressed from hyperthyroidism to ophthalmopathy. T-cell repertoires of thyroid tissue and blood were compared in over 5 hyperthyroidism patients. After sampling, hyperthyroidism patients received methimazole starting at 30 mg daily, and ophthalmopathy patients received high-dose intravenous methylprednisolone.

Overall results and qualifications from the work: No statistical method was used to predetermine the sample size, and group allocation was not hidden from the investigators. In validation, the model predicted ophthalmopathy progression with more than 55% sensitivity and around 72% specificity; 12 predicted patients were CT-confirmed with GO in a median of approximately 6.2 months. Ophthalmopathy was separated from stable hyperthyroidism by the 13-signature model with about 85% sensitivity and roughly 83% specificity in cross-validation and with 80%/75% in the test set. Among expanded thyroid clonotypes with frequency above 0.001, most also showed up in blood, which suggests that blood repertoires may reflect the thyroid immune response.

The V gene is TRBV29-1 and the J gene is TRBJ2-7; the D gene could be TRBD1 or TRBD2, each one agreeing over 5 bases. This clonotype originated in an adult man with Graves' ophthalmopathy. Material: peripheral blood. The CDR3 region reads CSVSRGGEKLYF. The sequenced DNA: TGCAGCGTCTCGAGGGGTGGTGAAAAACTGTACTTC.